This T cell receptor beta chain was observed in a study of blood T cell repertoires in COVID-19. The protocol was immunoSEQ multiplex PCR, while the TCRdb copy is restricted to in-frame clones and leaves out a portion. This sample carries around 500,000 clones, more than 85% of them seen once, and the ten largest clones take roughly 8.5%. The CDR3 extends over 13 amino acids. Trimming stripped 9 bases from V and 4 bases from J, with 15 bases between. Germline assignment: CDR1 SNHLY and CDR2 FYNNEI. Participant-reported clinical history was the basis for cohort assignment. The sample taken for sequencing was PBMCs or T cells enriched from blood (not recorded which). The sequence was obtained from a woman in her sixties who had recovered from COVID-19. The V gene is TRBV2, the J gene TRBJ1-2; D gene uncertain. The CDR3 region is CASTYTDTYGYTF. CDR3 bases: TGTGCCAGTACCTATACTGACACCTATGGCTACACCTTC.